Each of the 8 T cell receptor beta chains below was sequenced from the same sample in a study of cytomegalovirus exposure and HLA in healthy donors. The data were produced by immunoSEQ multiplex PCR, yet TCRdb's version contains in-frame clones alone and is incomplete. The sample includes some 320,000 clones, roughly 90% of them seen just once. The specimen was PBMCs. The origin of the receptors is a woman aged 30 to 39 in good health and CMV-seropositive.

V is TRBV19 and J is TRBJ2-2; tentative D call: TRBD1 (5 bases). The CDR3 length is 13 residues. V was pared by 6 bases and J by 7 bases, with 12 bases between. The germline CDR1 and CDR2 sequences are LNHDA and SQIVND (reference sequence). DNA for the CDR3: TGTGCCAGTAGGACAGAATGGGGCGGGGAGCTGTTTTTT. Its translation is CASRTEWGGELFF.

This sequence joins TRBV6-5 and TRBJ1-4, with 7 bases aligning to TRBD1. Germline V gene data show CDR1 as MNHEY and CDR2 as SVGAGI. Unmatched junction bases numbered 6, after V lost 0 bases and J lost 8 bases. The length of the CDR3 is 15 residues. The CDR3 reads CASSYSKGAREKLFF. DNA for the CDR3: TGTGCCAGCAGTTACTCGAAGGGGGCGCGGGAAAAACTGTTTTTT.

The gene calls are TRBV18 and TRBJ2-4, with D possibly called TRBD1 or TRBD2 (6 bases each). The length of the CDR3 is 17 residues. Germline V CDR1 and CDR2: KGHSH, LQKENI. V lost 0 bases and J 0 bases, leaving 12 bases between the germline ends. CDR3 loop: CASSPPGGNLAKNIQYF. CDR3 nucleotide sequence: TGTGCCAGCTCACCACCGGGGGGCAATCTAGCCAAAAACATTCAGTACTTC.

This clone occurred a few times. The chain employs TRBV30 and TRBJ1-6, with 8 nucleotides matching TRBD1. CDR3 length equals 14 residues. Germline CDR1 reads GTSNPN; CDR2 reads SVGIG (reference sequence). Trimming took 2 bases from V and 15 from J; bases not matched to a gene: 12. The CDR3 bases are TGTGCCTGGAGTATAGACAGGGGCCAATGGCTCCTCCACTTT. Translated: CAWSIDRGQWLLHF.

The chain carries TRBV30 and TRBJ2-6, with 10 positions matching TRBD1. The germline V gene has CDR1 GTSNPN and CDR2 SVGIG (reference sequence). The V gene end was trimmed by 5 bases and the J gene end by 2 bases; junction bases not matched to a gene: 0. CDR3 length equals 14 residues. This CDR3 reads CAWGQGAGANVLTF. Written as DNA, the CDR3 is TGTGCCTGGGGACAGGGGGCTGGGGCCAACGTCCTGACTTTC.

The chain is built from TRBV27 and TRBJ1-2; 7 bases map to TRBD1. Looked up from germline, CDR1 is MNHEY and CDR2 is SMNVEV (reference sequence). Germline trimming cut 5 bases from V and 3 bases from J; bases unmatched to any gene: 12. The CDR3 length is 16 residues. The CDR3 nucleotides are TGTGCCAGCAGTAGCTCCCGCGGACAGGACCACTATGGCTACACCTTC. It encodes CASSSSRGQDHYGYTF.

This clone has only one observation. The CDR3 nucleotides are TGTGCCAGCAGTGAATTTCGGGGGCACTACGAGCAGTACTTC. It codes for CASSEFRGHYEQYF. This rearrangement joins TRBV6-1 to TRBJ2-5; D is tentatively TRBD1 or TRBD2 (6 bases each). The DNA matches TRBJ2-7 better at its end, which makes the J call doubtful. CDR1 MNHNS and CDR2 SASEGT come from the germline V gene. The CDR3 has 14 residues.

J is TRBJ1-2 and V is TRBV28; 7 positions match TRBD1. CDR1 is MDHEN, CDR2 SYDVKM, per germline. The CDR3 runs to 17 residues. J was trimmed by 7 bases and V by 3 bases; bases with no gene match: 17. The DNA of the CDR3 is TGTGCCAGCAGTTTTAGTAGCCCCATAGGGACAGTACGTGGCTACACCTTC. It translates to CASSFSSPIGTVRGYTF.